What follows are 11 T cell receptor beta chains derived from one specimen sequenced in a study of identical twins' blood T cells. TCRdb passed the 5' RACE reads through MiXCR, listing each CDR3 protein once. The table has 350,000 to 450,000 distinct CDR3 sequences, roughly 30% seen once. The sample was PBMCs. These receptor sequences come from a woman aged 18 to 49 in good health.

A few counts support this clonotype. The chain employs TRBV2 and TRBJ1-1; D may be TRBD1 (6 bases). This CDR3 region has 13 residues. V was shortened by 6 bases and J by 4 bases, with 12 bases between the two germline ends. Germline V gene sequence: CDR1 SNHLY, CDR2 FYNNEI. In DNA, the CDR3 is TGTGCCAGCAGCTTTACAGGGATCACTGAAGCTTTCTTT. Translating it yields CASSFTGITEAFF.

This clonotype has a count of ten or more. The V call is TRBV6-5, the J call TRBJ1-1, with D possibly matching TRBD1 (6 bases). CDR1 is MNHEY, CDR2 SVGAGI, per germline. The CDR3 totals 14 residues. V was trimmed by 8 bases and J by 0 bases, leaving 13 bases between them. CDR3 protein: CASGGRPMNTEAFF. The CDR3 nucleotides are TGTGCCAGCGGGGGCAGGCCAATGAACACTGAAGCTTTCTTT.

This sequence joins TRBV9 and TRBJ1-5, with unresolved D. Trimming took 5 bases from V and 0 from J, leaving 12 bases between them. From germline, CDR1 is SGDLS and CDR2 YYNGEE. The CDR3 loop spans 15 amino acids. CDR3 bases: TGTGCCAGCAGTGAAGGGCCCTCTAGCAATCAGCCCCAGCATTTT. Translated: CASSEGPSSNQPQHF. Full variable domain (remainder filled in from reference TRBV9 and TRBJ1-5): DSGVTQTPKHLITATGQRVTLRCSPRSGDLSVYWYQQSLDQGLQFLIQYYNGEERAKGNILERFSAQQFPDLHSELNLSSLELGDSALYFCASSEGPSSNQPQHFGDGTRLSIL.

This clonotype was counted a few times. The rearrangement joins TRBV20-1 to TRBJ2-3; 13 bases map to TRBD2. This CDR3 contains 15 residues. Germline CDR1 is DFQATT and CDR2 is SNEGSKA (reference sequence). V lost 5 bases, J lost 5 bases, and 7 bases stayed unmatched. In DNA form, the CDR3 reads TGCAGTGCTGACCTGACTAGCGGGGGGAGAGATACGCAGTATTTT. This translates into CSADLTSGGRDTQYF.

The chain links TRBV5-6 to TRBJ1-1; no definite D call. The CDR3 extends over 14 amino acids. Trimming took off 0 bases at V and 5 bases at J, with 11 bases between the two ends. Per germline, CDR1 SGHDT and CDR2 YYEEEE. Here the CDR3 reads CASSLVSGGTEAFF. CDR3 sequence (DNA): TGTGCCAGCAGCTTGGTTTCGGGCGGTACTGAAGCTTTCTTT.

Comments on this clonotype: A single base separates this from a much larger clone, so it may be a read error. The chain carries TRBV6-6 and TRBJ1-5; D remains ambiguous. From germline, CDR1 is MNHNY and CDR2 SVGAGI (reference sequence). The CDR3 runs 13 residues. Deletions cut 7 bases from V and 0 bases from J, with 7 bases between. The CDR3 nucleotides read TGTGCCAGCAAAGGCCGTAGCAATCAGCCCCAGCATTTT. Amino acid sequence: CASKGRSNQPQHF.

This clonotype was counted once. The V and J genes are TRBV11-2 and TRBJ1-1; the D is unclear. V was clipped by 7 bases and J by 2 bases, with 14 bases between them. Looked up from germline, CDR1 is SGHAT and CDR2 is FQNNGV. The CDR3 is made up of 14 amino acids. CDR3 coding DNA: TGTGCCAGCACCACCTTGCGGACCAACACTGAAGCTTTCTTT. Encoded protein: CASTTLRTNTEAFF.

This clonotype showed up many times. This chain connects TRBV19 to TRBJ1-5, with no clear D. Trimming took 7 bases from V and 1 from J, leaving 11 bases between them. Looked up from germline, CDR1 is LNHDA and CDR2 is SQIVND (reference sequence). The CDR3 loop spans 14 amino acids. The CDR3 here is CASTPSGSNQPQHF. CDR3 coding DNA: TGTGCCAGTACCCCTAGCGGGAGCAATCAGCCCCAGCATTTT.

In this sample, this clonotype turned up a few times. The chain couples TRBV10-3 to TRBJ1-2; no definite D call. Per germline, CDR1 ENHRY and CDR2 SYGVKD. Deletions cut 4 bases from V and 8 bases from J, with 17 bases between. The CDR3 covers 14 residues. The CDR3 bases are TGTGCCATCAGTGCATGGCGGCCGGGTGGGGGCTACACCTTC. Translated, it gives CAISAWRPGGGYTF.

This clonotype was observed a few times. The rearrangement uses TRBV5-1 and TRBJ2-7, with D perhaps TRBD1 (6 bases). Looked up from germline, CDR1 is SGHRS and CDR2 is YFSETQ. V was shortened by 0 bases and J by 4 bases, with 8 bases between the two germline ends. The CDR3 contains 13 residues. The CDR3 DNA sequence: TGCGCCAGCAGCTTGGCCAGGGGTTACGAGCAGTACTTC. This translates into CASSLARGYEQYF.

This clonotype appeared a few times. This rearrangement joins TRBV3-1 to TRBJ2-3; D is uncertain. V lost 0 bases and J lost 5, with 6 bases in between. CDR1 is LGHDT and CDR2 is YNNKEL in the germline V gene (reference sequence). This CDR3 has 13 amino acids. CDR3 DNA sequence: TGTGCCAGCAGCCAAGATTACGGAGATACGCAGTATTTT. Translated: CASSQDYGDTQYF.